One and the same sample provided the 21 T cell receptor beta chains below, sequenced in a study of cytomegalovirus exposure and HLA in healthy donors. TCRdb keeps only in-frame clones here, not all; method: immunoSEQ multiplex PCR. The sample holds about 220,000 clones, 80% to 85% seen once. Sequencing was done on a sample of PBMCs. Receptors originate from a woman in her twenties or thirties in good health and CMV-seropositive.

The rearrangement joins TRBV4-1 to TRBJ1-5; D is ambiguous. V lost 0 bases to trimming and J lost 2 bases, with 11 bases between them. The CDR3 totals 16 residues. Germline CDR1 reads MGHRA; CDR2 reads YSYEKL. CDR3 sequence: CASSQDGGIGNQPQHF. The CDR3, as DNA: TGCGCCAGCAGCCAAGATGGCGGGATCGGCAATCAGCCCCAGCATTTT.

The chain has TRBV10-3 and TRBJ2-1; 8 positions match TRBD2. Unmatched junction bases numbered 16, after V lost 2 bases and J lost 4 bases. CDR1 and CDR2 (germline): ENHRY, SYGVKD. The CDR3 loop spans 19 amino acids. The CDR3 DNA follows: TGTGCCATCAGTGAGGGACTAGCCAGAAGCGAGAGGGGTTACAATGAGCAGTTCTTC. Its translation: CAISEGLARSERGYNEQFF.

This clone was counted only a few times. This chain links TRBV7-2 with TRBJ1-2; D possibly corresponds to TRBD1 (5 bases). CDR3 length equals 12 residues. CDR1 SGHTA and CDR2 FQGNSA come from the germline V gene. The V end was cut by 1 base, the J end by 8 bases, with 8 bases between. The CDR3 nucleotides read TGTGCCAGCAGCTTAGGACAGCGGGGCTACACCTTC. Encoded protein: CASSLGQRGYTF.

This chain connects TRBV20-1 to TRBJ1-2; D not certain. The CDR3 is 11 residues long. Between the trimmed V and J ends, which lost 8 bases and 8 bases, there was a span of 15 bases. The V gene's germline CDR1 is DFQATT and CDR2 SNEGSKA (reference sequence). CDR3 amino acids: CSSPGVYGYTF. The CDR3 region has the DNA TGCAGTTCCCCCGGAGTTTACGGCTACACCTTC.

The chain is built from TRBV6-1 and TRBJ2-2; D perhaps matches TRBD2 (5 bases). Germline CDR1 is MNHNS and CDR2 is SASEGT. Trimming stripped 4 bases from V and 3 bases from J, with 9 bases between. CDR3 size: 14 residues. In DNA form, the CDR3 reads TGTGCCAGCAGTGTGAGGGCCGACACCGGGGAGCTGTTTTTT. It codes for CASSVRADTGELFF.

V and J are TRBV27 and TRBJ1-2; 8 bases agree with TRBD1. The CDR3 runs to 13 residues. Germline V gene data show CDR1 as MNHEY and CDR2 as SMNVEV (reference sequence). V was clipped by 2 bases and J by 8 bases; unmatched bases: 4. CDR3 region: CASSLDRGQGYTF. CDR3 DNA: TGTGCCAGCAGTTTAGACAGGGGACAGGGCTACACCTTC.

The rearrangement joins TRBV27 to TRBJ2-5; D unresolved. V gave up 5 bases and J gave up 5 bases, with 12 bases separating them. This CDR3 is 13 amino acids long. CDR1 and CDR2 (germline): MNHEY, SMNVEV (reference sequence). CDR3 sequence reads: CASSNGPRETQYF. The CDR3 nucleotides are TGTGCCAGCAGTAACGGCCCTAGGGAGACCCAGTACTTC.

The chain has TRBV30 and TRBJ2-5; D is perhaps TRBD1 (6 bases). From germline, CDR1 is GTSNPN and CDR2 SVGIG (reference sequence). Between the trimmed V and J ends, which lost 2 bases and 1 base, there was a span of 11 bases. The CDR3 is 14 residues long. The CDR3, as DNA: TGTGCCTGGAGTCGAGGGGGTTCCCAAGAGACCCAGTACTTC. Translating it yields CAWSRGGSQETQYF.

CDR3 bases: TGTGCCGTTCTGCAGCCCCCTGAGCAGTTCTTC. It translates to CAVLQPPEQFF. V and J are TRBV6-5 and TRBJ2-1, with D uncertain. In germline, CDR1 is MNHEY, CDR2 SVGAGI. The CDR3 contains 11 residues. Trimming removed 11 bases from V and 9 bases from J, with 14 bases in between.

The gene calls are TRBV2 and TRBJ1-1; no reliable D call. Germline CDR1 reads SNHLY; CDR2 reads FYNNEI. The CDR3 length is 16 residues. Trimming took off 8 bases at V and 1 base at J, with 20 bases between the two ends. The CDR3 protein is CASLLTIPRENTEAFF. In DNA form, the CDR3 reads TGTGCCAGCCTCTTAACCATTCCCCGTGAGAACACTGAAGCTTTCTTT.

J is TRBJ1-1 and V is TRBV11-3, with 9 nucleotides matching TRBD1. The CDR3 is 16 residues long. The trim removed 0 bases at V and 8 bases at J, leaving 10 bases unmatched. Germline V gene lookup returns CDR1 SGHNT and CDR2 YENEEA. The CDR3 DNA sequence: TGTGCCAGCAGCTTAGACCATAATAAACAGGGGGCCGAAGCTTTCTTT. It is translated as CASSLDHNKQGAEAFF.

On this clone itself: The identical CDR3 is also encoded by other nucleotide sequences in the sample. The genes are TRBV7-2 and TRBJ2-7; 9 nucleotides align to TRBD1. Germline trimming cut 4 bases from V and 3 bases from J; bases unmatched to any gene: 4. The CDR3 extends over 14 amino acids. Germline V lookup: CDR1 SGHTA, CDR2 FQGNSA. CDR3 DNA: TGTGCCAGCAGCTCCGGGACAGGGATCTACGAGCAGTACTTC. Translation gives CASSSGTGIYEQYF.

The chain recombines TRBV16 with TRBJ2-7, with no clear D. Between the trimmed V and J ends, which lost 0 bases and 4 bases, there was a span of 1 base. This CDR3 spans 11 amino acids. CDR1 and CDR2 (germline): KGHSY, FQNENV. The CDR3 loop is CASSQSYEQYF. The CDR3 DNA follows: TGTGCCAGCAGCCAATCGTACGAGCAGTACTTC.

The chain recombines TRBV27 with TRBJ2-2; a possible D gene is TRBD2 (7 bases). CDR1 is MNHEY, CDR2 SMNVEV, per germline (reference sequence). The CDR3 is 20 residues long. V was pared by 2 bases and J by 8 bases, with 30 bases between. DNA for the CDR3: TGTGCCAGCAGTTTAAGAGACAGGCCCTATTCAGCGGGACCGGCGGGGGAGCTGTTTTTT. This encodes CASSLRDRPYSAGPAGELFF.

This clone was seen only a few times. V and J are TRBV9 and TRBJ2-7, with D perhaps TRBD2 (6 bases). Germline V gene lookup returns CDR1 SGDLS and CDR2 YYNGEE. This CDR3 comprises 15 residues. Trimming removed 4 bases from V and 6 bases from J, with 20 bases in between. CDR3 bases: TGTGCCAGCAGCCCCCGGGACTCAGGGATAGGCGAGCAGTACTTC. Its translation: CASSPRDSGIGEQYF. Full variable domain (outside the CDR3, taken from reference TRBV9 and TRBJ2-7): DSGVTQTPKHLITATGQRVTLRCSPRSGDLSVYWYQQSLDQGLQFLIQYYNGEERAKGNILERFSAQQFPDLHSELNLSSLELGDSALYFCASSPRDSGIGEQYFGPGTRLTVT.

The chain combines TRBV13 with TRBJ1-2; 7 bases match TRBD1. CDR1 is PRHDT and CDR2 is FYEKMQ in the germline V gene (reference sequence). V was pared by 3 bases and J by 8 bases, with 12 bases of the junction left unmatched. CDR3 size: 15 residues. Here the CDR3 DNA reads TGTGCCAGCAGCTTGCAAGTGACAGGGTTCGACGGCTACACCTTC. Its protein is CASSLQVTGFDGYTF.

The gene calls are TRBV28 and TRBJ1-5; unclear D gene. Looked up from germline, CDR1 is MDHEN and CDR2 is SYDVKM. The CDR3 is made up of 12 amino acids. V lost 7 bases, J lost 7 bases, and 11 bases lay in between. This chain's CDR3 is CASNRGHQPQHF. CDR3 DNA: TGTGCCAGCAATCGCGGCCACCAGCCCCAGCATTTT. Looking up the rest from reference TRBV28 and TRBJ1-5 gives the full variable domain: DVKVTQSSRYLVKRTGEKVFLECVQDMDHENMFWYRQDPGLGLRLIYFSYDVKMKEKGDIPEGYSVSREKKERFSLILESASTNQTSMYLCASNRGHQPQHFGDGTRLSIL.

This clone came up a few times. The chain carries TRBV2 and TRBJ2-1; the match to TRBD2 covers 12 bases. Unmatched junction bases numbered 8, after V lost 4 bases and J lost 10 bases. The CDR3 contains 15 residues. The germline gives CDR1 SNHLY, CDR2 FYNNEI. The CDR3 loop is CASSGGTSGSEEQFF. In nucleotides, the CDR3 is TGTGCCAGCAGTGGGGGGACTAGCGGGTCGGAGGAGCAGTTCTTC.

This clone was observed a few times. CDR3 amino acids: CASSEGTGETDTQYF. For the CDR3, the DNA is TGTGCCAGCAGTGAAGGGACAGGGGAAACAGATACGCAGTATTTT. V is TRBV6-1 and J is TRBJ2-3, with 9 bases identical to TRBD1. In germline, CDR1 is MNHNS, CDR2 SASEGT. This CDR3 is built from 15 residues. The V and J ends lost 1 base and 3 bases, in that order; junction bases with no gene match: 2.

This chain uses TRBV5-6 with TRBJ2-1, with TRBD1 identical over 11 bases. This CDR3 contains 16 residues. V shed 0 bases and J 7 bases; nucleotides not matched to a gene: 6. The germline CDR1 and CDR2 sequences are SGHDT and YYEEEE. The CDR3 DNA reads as TGTGCCAGCAGCTTGGCCCCGGGACAGGGGGGGAATGAGCAGTTCTTC. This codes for CASSLAPGQGGNEQFF. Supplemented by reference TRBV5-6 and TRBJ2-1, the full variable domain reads DAGVTQSPTHLIKTRGQQVTLRCSPKSGHDTVSWYQQALGQGPQFIFQYYEEEERQRGNFPDRFSGHQFPNYSSELNVNALLLGDSALYLCASSLAPGQGGNEQFFGPGTRLTVL.

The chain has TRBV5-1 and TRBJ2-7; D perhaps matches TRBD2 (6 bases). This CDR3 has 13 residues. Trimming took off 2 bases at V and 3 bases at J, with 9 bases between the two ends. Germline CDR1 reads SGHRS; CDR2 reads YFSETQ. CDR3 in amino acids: CASSFGRNYEQYF. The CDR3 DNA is TGCGCCAGCAGCTTCGGGAGAAACTACGAGCAGTACTTC.